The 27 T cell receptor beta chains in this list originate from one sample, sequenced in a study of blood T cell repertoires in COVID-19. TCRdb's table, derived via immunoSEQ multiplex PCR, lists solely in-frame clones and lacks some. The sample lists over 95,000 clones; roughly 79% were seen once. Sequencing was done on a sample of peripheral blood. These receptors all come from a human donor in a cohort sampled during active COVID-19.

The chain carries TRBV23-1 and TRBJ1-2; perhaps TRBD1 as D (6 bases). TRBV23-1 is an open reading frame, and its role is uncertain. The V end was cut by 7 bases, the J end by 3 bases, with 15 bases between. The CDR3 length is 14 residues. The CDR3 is CASNGAGAYYGYTF. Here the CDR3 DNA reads TGCGCCAGCAACGGAGCAGGGGCCTACTATGGCTACACCTTC.

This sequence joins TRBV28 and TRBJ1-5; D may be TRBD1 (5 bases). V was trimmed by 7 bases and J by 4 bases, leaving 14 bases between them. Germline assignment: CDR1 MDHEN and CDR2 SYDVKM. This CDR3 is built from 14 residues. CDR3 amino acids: CASNGQGMNQPQHF. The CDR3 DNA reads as TGTGCCAGCAACGGTCAGGGTATGAATCAGCCCCAGCATTTT.

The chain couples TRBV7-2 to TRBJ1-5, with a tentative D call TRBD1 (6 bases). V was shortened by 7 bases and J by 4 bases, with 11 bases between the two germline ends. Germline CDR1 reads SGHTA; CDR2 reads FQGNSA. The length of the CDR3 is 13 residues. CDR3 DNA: TGTGCCAGCACCACCCAGGGGAATCAGCCCCAGCATTTT. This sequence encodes CASTTQGNQPQHF.

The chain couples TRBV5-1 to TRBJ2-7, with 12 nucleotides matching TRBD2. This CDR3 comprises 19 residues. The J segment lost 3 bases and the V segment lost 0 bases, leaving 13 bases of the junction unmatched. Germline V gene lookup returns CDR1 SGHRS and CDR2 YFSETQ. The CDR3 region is CASSLDVTSGSGTHYEQYF. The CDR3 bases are TGCGCCAGCAGCTTGGATGTGACTAGCGGGAGTGGGACCCACTACGAGCAGTACTTC.

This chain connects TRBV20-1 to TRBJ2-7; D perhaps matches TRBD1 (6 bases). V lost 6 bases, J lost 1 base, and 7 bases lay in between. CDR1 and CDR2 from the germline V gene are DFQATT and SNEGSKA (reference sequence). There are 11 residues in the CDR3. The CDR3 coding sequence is TGCAGTGCCCAGGGGTCCTACGAGCAGTACTTC. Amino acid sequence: CSAQGSYEQYF.

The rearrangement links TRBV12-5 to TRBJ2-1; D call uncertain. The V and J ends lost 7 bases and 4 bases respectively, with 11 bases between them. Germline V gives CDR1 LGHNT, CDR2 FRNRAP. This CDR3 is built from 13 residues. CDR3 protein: CASATFDYNEQFF. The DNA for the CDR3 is TGTGCTAGTGCTACCTTTGATTACAATGAGCAGTTCTTC.

CDR3 nucleotide sequence: TGTGCCAGCTCAGCTCGGGGGACCGGGGAGCTGTTTTTT. Translated, it gives CASSARGTGELFF. V gene TRBV18 combines with J gene TRBJ2-2, with D perhaps TRBD2 (6 bases). V shed 5 bases and J shed 5 bases, with 9 bases lying between them. Germline loops: CDR1 KGHSH, CDR2 LQKENI. The CDR3 covers 13 residues.

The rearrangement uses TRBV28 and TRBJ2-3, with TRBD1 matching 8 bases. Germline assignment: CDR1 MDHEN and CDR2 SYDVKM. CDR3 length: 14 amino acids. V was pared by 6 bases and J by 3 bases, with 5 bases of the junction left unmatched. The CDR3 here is CASRGTGRTDTQYF. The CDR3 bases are TGTGCCAGCAGAGGGACAGGAAGGACAGATACGCAGTATTTT.

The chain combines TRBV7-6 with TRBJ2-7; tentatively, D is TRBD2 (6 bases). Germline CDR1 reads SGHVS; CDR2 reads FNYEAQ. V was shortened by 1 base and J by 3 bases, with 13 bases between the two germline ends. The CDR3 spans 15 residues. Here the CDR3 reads CASSLGSGLLYEQYF. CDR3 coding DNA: TGTGCCAGCAGCTTAGGGTCGGGACTGCTCTACGAGCAGTACTTC. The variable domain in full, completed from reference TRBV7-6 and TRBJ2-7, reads GAGVSQSPRYKVTKRGQDVALRCDPISGHVSLYWYRQALGQGPEFLTYFNYEAQQDKSGLPNDRFSAERPEGSISTLTIQRTEQRDSAMYRCASSLGSGLLYEQYFGPGTRLTVT.

The CDR3 reads CASSRDSNEKLFF. CDR3 nucleotide sequence: TGTGCCAGCAGTCGGGACAGTAATGAAAAACTGTTTTTT. The chain recombines TRBV7-2 with TRBJ1-4, with 7 bases identical to TRBD1. The germline CDR1 and CDR2 sequences are SGHTA and FQGNSA. This CDR3 comprises 13 residues. With V trimmed by 6 bases and J by 4 bases, 2 bases remained unmatched.

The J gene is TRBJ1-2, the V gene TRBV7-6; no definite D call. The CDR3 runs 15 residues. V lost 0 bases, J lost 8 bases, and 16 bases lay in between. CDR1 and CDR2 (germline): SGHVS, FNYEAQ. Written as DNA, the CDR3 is TGTGCCAGCAGCTTAGCGTCCGGGGATCCTCGAGGCTACACCTTC. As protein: CASSLASGDPRGYTF.

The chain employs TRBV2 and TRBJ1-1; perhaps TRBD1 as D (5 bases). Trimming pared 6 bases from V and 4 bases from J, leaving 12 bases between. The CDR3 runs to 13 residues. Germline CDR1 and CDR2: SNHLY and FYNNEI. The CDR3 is CASRFSGLTEAFF. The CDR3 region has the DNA TGTGCCAGCAGATTTTCGGGACTCACTGAAGCTTTCTTT. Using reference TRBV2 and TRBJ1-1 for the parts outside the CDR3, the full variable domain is EPEVTQTPSHQVTQMGQEVILRCVPISNHLYFYWYRQILGQKVEFLVSFYNNEISEKSEIFDDQFSVERPDGSNFTLKIRSTKLEDSAMYFCASRFSGLTEAFFGQGTRLTVV.

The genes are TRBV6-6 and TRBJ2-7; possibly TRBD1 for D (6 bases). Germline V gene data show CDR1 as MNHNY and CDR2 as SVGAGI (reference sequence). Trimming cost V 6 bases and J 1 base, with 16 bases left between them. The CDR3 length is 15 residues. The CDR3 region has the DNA TGTGCCAGCAGGGGTTGGACAGCACGATCCTACGAGCAGTACTTC. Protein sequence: CASRGWTARSYEQYF.

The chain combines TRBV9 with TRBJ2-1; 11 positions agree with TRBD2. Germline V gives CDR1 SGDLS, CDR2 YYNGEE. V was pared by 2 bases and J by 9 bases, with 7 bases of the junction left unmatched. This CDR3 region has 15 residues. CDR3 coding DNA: TGTGCCAGCAGCGTTGAGACTAGCGGGATTACTGAGCAGTTCTTC. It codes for CASSVETSGITEQFF.

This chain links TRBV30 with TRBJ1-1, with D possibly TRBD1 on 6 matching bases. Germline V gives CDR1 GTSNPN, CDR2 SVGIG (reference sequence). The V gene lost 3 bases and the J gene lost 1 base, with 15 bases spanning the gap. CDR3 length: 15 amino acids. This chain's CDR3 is CAWRYRDRSNTEAFF. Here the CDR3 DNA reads TGTGCCTGGAGGTACAGAGACAGGTCGAACACTGAAGCTTTCTTT.

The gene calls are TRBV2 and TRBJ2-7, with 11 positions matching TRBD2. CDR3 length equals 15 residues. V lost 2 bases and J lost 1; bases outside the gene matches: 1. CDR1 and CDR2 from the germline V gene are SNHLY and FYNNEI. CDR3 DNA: TGTGCCAGCAGTGAAACTAGCGGGAGATCCTACGAGCAGTACTTC. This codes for CASSETSGRSYEQYF.

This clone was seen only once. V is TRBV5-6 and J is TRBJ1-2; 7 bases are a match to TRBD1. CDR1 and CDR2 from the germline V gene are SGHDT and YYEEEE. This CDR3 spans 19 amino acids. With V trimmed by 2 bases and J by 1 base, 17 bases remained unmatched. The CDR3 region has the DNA TGTGCCAGCAGCTTCTTGATACTGACAGGGACAAGTTTTAACTATGGCTACACCTTC. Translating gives CASSFLILTGTSFNYGYTF.

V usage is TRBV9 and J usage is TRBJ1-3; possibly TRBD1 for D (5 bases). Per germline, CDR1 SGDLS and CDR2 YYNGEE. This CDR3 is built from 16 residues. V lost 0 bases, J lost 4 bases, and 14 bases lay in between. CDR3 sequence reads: CASSVGIQGTGNTIYF. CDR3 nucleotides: TGTGCCAGCAGCGTAGGTATCCAGGGTACAGGAAACACCATATATTTT.

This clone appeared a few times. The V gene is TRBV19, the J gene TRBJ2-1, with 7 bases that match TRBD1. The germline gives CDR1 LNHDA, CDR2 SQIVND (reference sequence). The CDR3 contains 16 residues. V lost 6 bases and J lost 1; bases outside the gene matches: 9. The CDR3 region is CASSHRGERSYNEQFF. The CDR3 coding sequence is TGTGCCAGTAGCCACAGGGGAGAACGTTCCTACAATGAGCAGTTCTTC. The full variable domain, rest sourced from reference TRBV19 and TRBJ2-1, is DGGITQSPKYLFRKEGQNVTLSCEQNLNHDAMYWYRQDPGQGLRLIYYSQIVNDFQKGDIAEGYSVSREKKESFPLTVTSAQKNPTAFYLCASSHRGERSYNEQFFGPGTRLTVL.

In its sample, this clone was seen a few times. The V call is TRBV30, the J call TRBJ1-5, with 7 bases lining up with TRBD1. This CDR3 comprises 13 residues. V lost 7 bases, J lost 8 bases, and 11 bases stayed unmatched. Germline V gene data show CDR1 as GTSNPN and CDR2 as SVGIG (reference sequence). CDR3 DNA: TGTGCCTATGCGCTGACAGGGCGAGAGCCCCAGCATTTT. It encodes CAYALTGREPQHF.

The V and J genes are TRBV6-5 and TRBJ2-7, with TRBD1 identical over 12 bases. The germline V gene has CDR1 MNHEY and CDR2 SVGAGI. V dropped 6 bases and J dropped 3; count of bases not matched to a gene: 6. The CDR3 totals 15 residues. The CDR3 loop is CASRHRDRGLYEQYF. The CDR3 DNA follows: TGTGCCAGCAGGCACCGGGACAGGGGGCTCTACGAGCAGTACTTC.

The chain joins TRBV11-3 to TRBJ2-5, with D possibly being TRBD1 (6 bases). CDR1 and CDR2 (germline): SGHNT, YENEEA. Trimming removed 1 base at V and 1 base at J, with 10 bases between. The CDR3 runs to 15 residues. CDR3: CASSLGQGLQETQYF. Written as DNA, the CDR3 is TGTGCCAGCAGCTTAGGCCAGGGGCTCCAAGAGACCCAGTACTTC.

The CDR3 bases are TGTGCCAGCAGTGAAGGGGGTGTAGACTCTGGGGCCAACGTCCTGACTTTC. Encoded protein: CASSEGGVDSGANVLTF. V and J are TRBV6-4 and TRBJ2-6; a weak D match, TRBD1 (6 bases). The CDR3 is made up of 17 amino acids. Germline-derived CDR1 and CDR2 are MRHNA and SNTAGT. V dropped 3 bases and J dropped 0 bases, with 12 bases sitting between them.

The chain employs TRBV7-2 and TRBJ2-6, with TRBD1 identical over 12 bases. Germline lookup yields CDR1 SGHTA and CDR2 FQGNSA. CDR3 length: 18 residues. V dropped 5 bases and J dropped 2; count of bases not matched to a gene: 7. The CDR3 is CASSTSGTGGAGANVLTF. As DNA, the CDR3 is TGTGCCAGCAGCACATCCGGGACAGGGGGCGCTGGGGCCAACGTCCTGACTTTC.

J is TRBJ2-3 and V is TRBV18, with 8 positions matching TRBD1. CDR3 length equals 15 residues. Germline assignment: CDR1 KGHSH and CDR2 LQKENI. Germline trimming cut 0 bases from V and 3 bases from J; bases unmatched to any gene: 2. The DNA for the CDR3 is TGTGCCAGCTCACCACCGAGACAGGGGACAGATACGCAGTATTTT. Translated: CASSPPRQGTDTQYF. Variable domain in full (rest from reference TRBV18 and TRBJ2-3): NAGVMQNPRHLVRRRGQEARLRCSPMKGHSHVYWYRQLPEEGLKFMVYLQKENIIDESGMPKERFSAEFPKEGPSILRIQQVVRGDSAAYFCASSPPRQGTDTQYFGPGTRLTVL.

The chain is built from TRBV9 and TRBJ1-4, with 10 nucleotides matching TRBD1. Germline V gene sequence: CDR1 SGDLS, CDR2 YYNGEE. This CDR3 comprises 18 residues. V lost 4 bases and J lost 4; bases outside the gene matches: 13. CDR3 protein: CASSPAESGQGDNEKLFF. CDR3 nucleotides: TGTGCCAGCAGCCCGGCTGAGAGTGGACAGGGGGATAATGAAAAACTGTTTTTT.

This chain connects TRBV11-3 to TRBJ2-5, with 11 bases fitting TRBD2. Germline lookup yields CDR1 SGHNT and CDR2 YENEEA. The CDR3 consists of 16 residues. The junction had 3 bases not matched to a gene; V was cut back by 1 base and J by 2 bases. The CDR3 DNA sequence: TGTGCCAGCAGCTTAGGGGGACTAGCGGAACAAGAGACCCAGTACTTC. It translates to CASSLGGLAEQETQYF. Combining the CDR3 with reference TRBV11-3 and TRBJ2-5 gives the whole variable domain EAGVVQSPRYKIIEKKQPVAFWCNPISGHNTLYWYLQNLGQGPELLIRYENEEAVDDSQLPKDRFSAERLKGVDSTLKIQPAELGDSAVYLCASSLGGLAEQETQYFGPGTRLLVL.